This T cell receptor (beta chain) was found in a study of vaccination and CD4 T cells after COVID-19. The CDR3 is 15 residues long. The V segment lost 3 bases and the J segment 4 bases; nucleotides outside the gene matches: 5. Germline values: CDR1 SGHTA, CDR2 FQGNSA. As to this clonotype: What it recognizes is unknown.

Time point denoted: late sampling 161 to 241 days after vaccination in a few convalescent patients. Treatment here: approximately nine-day PBMC culture with coronavirus spike peptide pools or control peptides (ViraFEST assay). Sequencing of cultured CD4+ T cell DNA used the Oncomine TCR Beta short-read assay. TCRdb independently ran MiXCR on the PCR reads; one entry per CDR3 protein. The top ten hold 10% to 15% of the sample, which has some 17,000 distinct CDR3 sequences, around 48% seen once. The rearrangement links TRBV7-2 to TRBJ2-4; 8 positions match TRBD2. The TCR sequence derives from a human donor who had recovered from COVID-19. The sample was CD4+ T cells from blood, cultured in vitro, taken about 7 months after SARS-CoV-2 vaccination. The CDR3 reads CASSFTRGRKNIQYF. CDR3 DNA: TGTGCCAGCAGCTTTACCCGCGGGAGGAAAAACATTCAGTACTTC.